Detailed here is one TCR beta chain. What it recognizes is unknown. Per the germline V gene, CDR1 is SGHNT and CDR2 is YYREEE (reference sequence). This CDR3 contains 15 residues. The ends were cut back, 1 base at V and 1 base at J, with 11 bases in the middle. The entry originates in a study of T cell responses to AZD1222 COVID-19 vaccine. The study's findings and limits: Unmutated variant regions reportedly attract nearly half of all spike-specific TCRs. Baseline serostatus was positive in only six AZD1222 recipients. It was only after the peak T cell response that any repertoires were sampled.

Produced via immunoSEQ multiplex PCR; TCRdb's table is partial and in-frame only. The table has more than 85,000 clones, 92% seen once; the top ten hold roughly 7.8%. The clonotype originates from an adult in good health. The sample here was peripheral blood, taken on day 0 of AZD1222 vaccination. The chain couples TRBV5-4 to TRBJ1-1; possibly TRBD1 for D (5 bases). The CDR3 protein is CASSLSGTGNTEAFF. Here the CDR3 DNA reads TGTGCCAGCAGCTTGTCCGGGACTGGGAACACTGAAGCTTTCTTT.